The 17 T cell receptor beta chains reported below all come from one sample, sequenced in a study of cytomegalovirus exposure and HLA in healthy donors. Primers included in the PCR were 60 Vbeta and 13 Jbeta primers. Profiled with immunoSEQ multiplex PCR; TCRdb holds only in-frame clones, not every one. The sample holds around 130,000 clones. Sequenced material: PBMCs. The receptors were sampled from a woman in her 40s in good health and CMV-seronegative.

The chain has TRBV10-3 and TRBJ1-1; TRBD1 agrees at 9 bases. The J segment lost 0 bases and the V segment lost 10 bases, leaving 6 bases of the junction unmatched. This CDR3 spans 14 amino acids. The germline CDR1 and CDR2 sequences are ENHRY and SYGVKD. This CDR3 is CATGGTGMNTEAFF. The CDR3 DNA reads as TGTGCCACCGGCGGGACAGGGATGAACACTGAAGCTTTCTTT.

The gene calls are TRBV2 and TRBJ2-7; TRBD2 agrees at 12 bases. Germline V gives CDR1 SNHLY, CDR2 FYNNEI. The CDR3 has 15 residues. After removal of 5 bases from V and 5 bases from J, the junction contained 7 bases not matched to a gene. The CDR3 nucleotides are TGTGCCAGCAGTCAACTAGCGGGGGGAAGGAACGAGCAGTACTTC. Translated: CASSQLAGGRNEQYF.

The V call is TRBV9, the J call TRBJ2-5; 16 bases map to TRBD2. This CDR3 has 16 amino acids. J gave up 2 bases and V 3 bases, and 1 base lay outside the gene matches. Looked up from germline, CDR1 is SGDLS and CDR2 is YYNGEE. CDR3 nucleotide sequence: TGTGCCAGCAGCGCGGGACTAGCGGGGGGGCAAGAGACCCAGTACTTC. Its translation is CASSAGLAGGQETQYF.

As concerns this clone: Other nucleotide sequences in the sample specify the same CDR3. This rearrangement joins TRBV6-5 to TRBJ1-5; tentative D call: TRBD1 (5 bases). Trimming took off 2 bases at V and 2 bases at J, with 13 bases between the two ends. This CDR3 contains 16 residues. Germline CDR1 is MNHEY and CDR2 is SVGAGI. CDR3 sequence (DNA): TGTGCCAGCAGTTACGCAGGGATTTCGGGCAATCAGCCCCAGCATTTT. Its translation: CASSYAGISGNQPQHF.

The chain uses TRBV19 and TRBJ1-1, with unresolved D. CDR1 is LNHDA, CDR2 SQIVND, per germline (reference sequence). V was clipped by 7 bases and J by 3 bases, with 9 bases between them. The CDR3 consists of 12 residues. This CDR3 reads CASIGGYTEAFF. As DNA, the CDR3 is TGTGCCAGTATCGGCGGTTACACTGAAGCTTTCTTT.

The rearrangement links TRBV6-6 to TRBJ1-1; D may be TRBD1 (5 bases). V lost 0 bases to trimming and J lost 3 bases, with 8 bases between them. CDR3 length: 14 residues. CDR1 and CDR2 (germline): MNHNY, SVGAGI (reference sequence). DNA of the CDR3: TGTGCCAGCAGTTACTCCGACAGAGACACTGAAGCTTTCTTT. As protein: CASSYSDRDTEAFF.

V gene TRBV6-1 combines with J gene TRBJ2-7, with TRBD1 identical over 9 bases. This CDR3 is 15 amino acids long. J was trimmed by 1 base and V by 4 bases; bases with no gene match: 5. Germline lookup yields CDR1 MNHNS and CDR2 SASEGT. As DNA, the CDR3 is TGTGCCAGCAGTGTCACCGGGACAGGGTCCTACGAGCAGTACGTC. It translates to CASSVTGTGSYEQYV.

On this clone itself: This sample also contains other DNA sequences that code for the same CDR3. The CDR3 here is CASSSNQQGYGYTF. In nucleotides, the CDR3 is TGCGCCAGCAGCTCAAACCAACAGGGTTATGGCTACACCTTC. This chain links TRBV5-1 with TRBJ1-2; D possibly corresponds to TRBD1 (6 bases). The V gene lost 3 bases and the J gene lost 5 bases, with 14 bases spanning the gap. This CDR3 contains 14 residues. Germline CDR1 and CDR2: SGHRS and YFSETQ.

The gene calls are TRBV25-1 and TRBJ1-1, with no clear D. The germline CDR1 and CDR2 sequences are MGHDK and SYGVNS. V dropped 1 base and J dropped 0 bases, with 3 bases sitting between them. The CDR3 extends over 13 amino acids. The CDR3 DNA reads TGTGCCAGCAGTGAATCCATGAACACTGAAGCTTTCTTT. Its translation: CASSESMNTEAFF.

This chain joins TRBV4-3 and TRBJ1-6, with D unresolved. This CDR3 has 17 amino acids. CDR1 LGHNA and CDR2 YSLEER come from the germline V gene. The ends were cut back, 3 bases at V and 6 bases at J, with 18 bases in the middle. The CDR3 sequence: CASSHLGRVMSNSPLHF. The CDR3 bases are TGCGCCAGCAGCCATCTTGGCCGGGTAATGTCTAATTCACCCCTCCACTTT.

J is TRBJ1-3 and V is TRBV4-1; a possible D gene is TRBD1 (5 bases). CDR1 is MGHRA, CDR2 YSYEKL, per germline. V lost 4 bases and J 0 bases, leaving 10 bases between the germline ends. The CDR3 covers 15 residues. CDR3 sequence (DNA): TGCGCCAGCAGCCTACAGGCCATCTCTGGAAACACCATATATTTT. Protein product: CASSLQAISGNTIYF.

The gene calls are TRBV5-5 and TRBJ1-1; possible D gene TRBD1, 5 bases. Germline loops: CDR1 SGHKS, CDR2 YYEKEE (reference sequence). The V end was cut by 3 bases, the J end by 5 bases, with 14 bases between. The CDR3 is 14 amino acids. CDR3: CASSSQGRRTEAFF. The CDR3 nucleotides read TGTGCCAGCAGCTCCCAGGGAAGGCGAACTGAAGCTTTCTTT.

This chain links TRBV6-5 with TRBJ1-5; possible D gene TRBD1, 5 bases. CDR1 is MNHEY, CDR2 SVGAGI, per germline. The CDR3 consists of 12 residues. V lost 6 bases and J lost 9, with 12 bases in between. The CDR3 reads CASSGRVGPQHF. The CDR3 DNA reads as TGTGCCAGCAGCGGCAGGGTCGGGCCCCAGCATTTT.

V usage is TRBV6-7 and J usage is TRBJ2-5, with a weak D call TRBD2 (5 bases). TRBV6-7 is known as an ORF, though its function is uncertain. The V and J ends lost 5 bases and 4 bases respectively, with 20 bases between them. The CDR3 is 16 amino acids. CDR3 loop: CASSPPLLASPETQYF. Written as DNA, the CDR3 is TGTGCCAGCAGTCCCCCATTGCTAGCTTCCCCAGAGACCCAGTACTTC.

The CDR3 loop is CASTRAGGDNEQFF. For the CDR3, the DNA is TGTGCCAGTACCAGAGCGGGGGGGGACAATGAGCAGTTCTTC. The rearrangement joins TRBV19 to TRBJ2-1; the match to TRBD2 covers 10 bases. Unmatched junction bases numbered 5, after V lost 7 bases and J lost 5 bases. CDR3 size: 14 residues. The germline V gene encodes CDR1 LNHDA and CDR2 SQIVND (reference sequence).

This sequence joins TRBV6-5 and TRBJ1-5; unclear D gene. Germline assignment: CDR1 MNHEY and CDR2 SVGAGI. V lost 0 bases, J lost 6 bases, and 6 bases lay in between. This CDR3 is 13 amino acids long. The CDR3 nucleotides read TGTGCCAGCAGTTACTCCCCCAGTCAGCCCCAGCATTTT. Amino acid sequence: CASSYSPSQPQHF.

The chain joins TRBV7-9 to TRBJ2-7; 7 bases match TRBD1. The CDR3 sequence is 15 residues long. The germline CDR1 and CDR2 sequences are SEHNR and FQNEAQ (reference sequence). The trim removed 1 base at V and 4 bases at J, leaving 7 bases unmatched. The CDR3 spells CASSLGSKGAYEQYF. CDR3 DNA sequence: TGTGCCAGCAGCTTAGGGTCCAAGGGGGCTTACGAGCAGTACTTC.